This T cell receptor beta chain was retrieved from a study of blood T cell repertoires in COVID-19. Study background: Sites across the United States, Italy and Spain contributed samples from acute and convalescent COVID-19. T cells, B-cell-depleted T cells, or PBMCs provided the cDNA or gDNA that served as material.

CDR3 length equals 17 residues. Per germline, CDR1 SGDLS and CDR2 YYNGEE. V dropped 0 bases and J dropped 8 bases, with 20 bases sitting between them. Libraries were prepared by immunoSEQ multiplex PCR; TCRdb keeps only in-frame clonotypes and omits some of them. The sample holds 250,000 to 300,000 clones, 60% to 75% seen once. This clonotype was sampled from a woman of 80 years or more with acute or convalescent COVID-19. The chain carries TRBV9 and TRBJ1-4; weak D call: TRBD1 (5 bases). The specimen sequenced was peripheral blood. CDR3 sequence reads: CASSVEGRRQGGEKLFF. As DNA, the CDR3 is TGTGCCAGCAGCGTAGAAGGGCGGCGTCAGGGTGGCGAAAAACTGTTTTTT.